This TCR beta chain was identified in a study of blood T cell repertoires in COVID-19. Looking at the study overall: COVID-19 samples collected from the United States, Italy and Spain covered acute and convalescent phases. T cells, B-cell-depleted T cells, or PBMCs provided the cDNA or gDNA that served as material.

Methods used by the authors: Amplification of reference gene primers provided the estimated nucleated cell counts. Sequenced by immunoSEQ multiplex PCR; TCRdb stores in-frame clones only, minus some. Clonal size and the V and J genes are those of that table, whereas D and trimming came from the DNA. In the table there are around 100,000 clones, around 87% of which are singletons. Germline assignment: CDR1 SGHVS and CDR2 FNYEAQ. Trimming took off 8 bases at V and 4 bases at J, with 18 bases between the two ends. CDR3 length equals 14 residues. J is TRBJ2-7 and V is TRBV7-6; D perhaps matches TRBD2 (5 bases). What was sequenced was peripheral blood. The clonotype originates from a human donor in a cohort sampled during active COVID-19. In DNA, the CDR3 is TGTGCCAGCGTCCCTTGGGCTTCGGGGTACGAGCAGTACTTC. As protein: CASVPWASGYEQYF. Full variable domain (outside the CDR3, taken from reference TRBV7-6 and TRBJ2-7): GAGVSQSPRYKVTKRGQDVALRCDPISGHVSLYWYRQALGQGPEFLTYFNYEAQQDKSGLPNDRFSAERPEGSISTLTIQRTEQRDSAMYRCASVPWASGYEQYFGPGTRLTVT.